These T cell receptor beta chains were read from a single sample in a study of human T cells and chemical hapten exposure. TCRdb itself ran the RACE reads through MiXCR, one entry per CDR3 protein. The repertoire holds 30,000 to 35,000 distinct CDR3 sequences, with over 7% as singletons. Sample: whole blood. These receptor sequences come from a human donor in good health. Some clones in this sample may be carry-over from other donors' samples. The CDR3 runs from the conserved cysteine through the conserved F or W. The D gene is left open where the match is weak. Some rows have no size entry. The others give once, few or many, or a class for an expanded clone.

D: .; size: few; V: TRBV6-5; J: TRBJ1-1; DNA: TGTGCCAGCAGTTACTCGATAGTGGACAGACAAAACACTGAAGCTTTCTTT; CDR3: CASSYSIVDRQNTEAFF
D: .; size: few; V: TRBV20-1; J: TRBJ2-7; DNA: TGCAGTGCTAGAACGAGGGCCCGCTGGGGCGAGCAGTACTTC; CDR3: CSARTRARWGEQYF
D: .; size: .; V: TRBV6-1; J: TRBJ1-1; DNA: TGTGCCAGCAAAGAGGCGAATGGGCCGAACACTGAAGCTTTCTTT; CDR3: CASKEANGPNTEAFF
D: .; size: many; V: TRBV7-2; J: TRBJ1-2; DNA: TGTGCCAGCAGCTTTTGGAGTGACTATGGCTACACCTTC; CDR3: CASSFWSDYGYTF
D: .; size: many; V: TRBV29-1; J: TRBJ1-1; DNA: TGCAGCGTTGATCCCCGGGGGAACACTGAAGCTTTCTTT; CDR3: CSVDPRGNTEAFF
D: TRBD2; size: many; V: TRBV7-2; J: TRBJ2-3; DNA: TGTGCCAGCAGTATTACCGGGGGGTCCCCCACAGATACGCAGTATTTT; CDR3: CASSITGGSPTDTQYF
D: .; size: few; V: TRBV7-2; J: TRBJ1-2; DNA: TGTGCCAGCAGCTCGACAGCTAACTATGGCTACACCTTC; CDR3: CASSSTANYGYTF
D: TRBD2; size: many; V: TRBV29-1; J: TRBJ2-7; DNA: TGCAGCGTTGGGATTAGCGGGGGCTCCTACGAGCAGTACTTC; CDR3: CSVGISGGSYEQYF
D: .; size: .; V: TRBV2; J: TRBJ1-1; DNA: TGTGCCGGTCGGACCCAGAACCGTCCTGAAGCTTTCTTT; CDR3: CAGRTQNRPEAFF
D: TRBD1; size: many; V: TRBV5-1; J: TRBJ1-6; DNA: TGCGCCAGCAGCCCTGGGGACAGCGGGGCATCACCCCTCCACTTT; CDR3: CASSPGDSGASPLHF
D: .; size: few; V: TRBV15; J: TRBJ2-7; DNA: TGTGCCACCAGCAGAGATAAGACGGAGAAGATGGAGCAGTACTTC; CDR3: CATSRDKTEKMEQYF
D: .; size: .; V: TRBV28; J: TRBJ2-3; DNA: TGTGCCAGCAGTTTACGGTTACATAGCGGACCTAGCACAGATATGCAGTATTTT; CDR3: CASSLRLHSGPSTDMQYF
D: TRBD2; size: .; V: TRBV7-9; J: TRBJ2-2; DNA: TGTGCCAGCAGCTCCCTGACTAGCGCAAGGAAACTAAACACCGGGGAGCTGTTTTTT; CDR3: CASSSLTSARKLNTGELFF
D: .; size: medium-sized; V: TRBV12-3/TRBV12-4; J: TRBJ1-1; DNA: TGTGCCAGCAGTTTTAACGGGGTTACTGAAGCTTTCTTT; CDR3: CASSFNGVTEAFF
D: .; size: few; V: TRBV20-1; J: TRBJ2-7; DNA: TGCAGTGCTATAACCCGGTCGGGAGAGCAGTACTTC; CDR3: CSAITRSGEQYF
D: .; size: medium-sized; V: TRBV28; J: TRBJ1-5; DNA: TGTGCCAGCAGTTTTCAGTCTAGCAATCAGCCCCAGCATTTT; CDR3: CASSFQSSNQPQHF
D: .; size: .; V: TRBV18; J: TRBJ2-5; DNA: TGTGCCAGCTCATCTCCAGGGTCCCTCCAAGAGACCCAGTACTTC; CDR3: CASSSPGSLQETQYF
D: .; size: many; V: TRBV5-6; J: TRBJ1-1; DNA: TGTGCCAGCAGCTTTTGGGGCTCGAACACTGAAGCTTTCTTT; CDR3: CASSFWGSNTEAFF
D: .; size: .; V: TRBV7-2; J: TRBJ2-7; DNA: TGTGCCAGCAGCTTTTTAGCGAACCACGAGCAGTACTTC; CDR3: CASSFLANHEQYF
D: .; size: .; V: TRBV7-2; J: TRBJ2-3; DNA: TGTGCCAGCAGCGGGCAGGGGCCGGCCGTGACGCAGTATTTT; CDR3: CASSGQGPAVTQYF
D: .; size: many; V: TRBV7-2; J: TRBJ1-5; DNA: TGTGCCAGCAGCTTAGAACTAGGGCCAGTCGGAAGCCAGCCCCAGCATTTT; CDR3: CASSLELGPVGSQPQHF
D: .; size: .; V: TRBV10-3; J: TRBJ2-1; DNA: TGTGCCATCAGTGAGATCAGAACCTCCTACAATGAGCAGTTCTTC; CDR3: CAISEIRTSYNEQFF
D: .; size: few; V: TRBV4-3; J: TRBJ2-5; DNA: TGCGCCAGCAGCCAAGCCACAGGGAAAGAGACCCAGTACTTC; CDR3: CASSQATGKETQYF
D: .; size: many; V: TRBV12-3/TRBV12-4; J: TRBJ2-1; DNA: TGTGCCAGCGGCCGCGGAACCTACAATGAGCAGTTCTTC; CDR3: CASGRGTYNEQFF